A single sample gave rise to the 20 T cell receptor beta chains below, sequenced in a study of blood T cell repertoires in COVID-19 (dated by TCRdb to the early 2020s). Library creation used the immunoSEQ multiplex PCR assay. In TCRdb, the immuneACCESS table is reduced to in-frame sequences with V and J assigned. These tables do not hold every clone; where another copy was compared, an unresolved V gene accounts for under half, and the others remain unexplained. This sample holds about 67,000 clones; 87% were observed only once. The ten largest clones capture around 7.9% of the sample. The sample was peripheral blood. All receptors derive from a man in his fifties or sixties with active COVID-19.

In DNA form, the CDR3 reads TGTGCCAGTAGTTTGATCGAGAATAGCAATCAGCCCCAGCATTTT. Translation: CASSLIENSNQPQHF. The gene calls are TRBV19 and TRBJ1-5; D unresolved. Trimming stripped 5 bases from V and 0 bases from J, with 11 bases between. This CDR3 is 15 amino acids long. In germline, CDR1 is LNHDA, CDR2 SQIVND (reference sequence).

The rearrangement uses TRBV5-1 and TRBJ2-5; TRBD1 matches at 11 bases. CDR3 length: 16 residues. Germline values: CDR1 SGHRS, CDR2 YFSETQ. V was pared by 7 bases and J by 7 bases, with 15 bases of the junction left unmatched. Here the CDR3 DNA reads TGCGCCAGCTACAGCGGACAGGGGGCCGCTTTAGGGACCCAGTACTTC. Translated: CASYSGQGAALGTQYF.

About this clone: The germline gene is not matched at one end of the junction; a read error may be the cause. The rearrangement links TRBV7-3 to TRBJ2-1; D gene ambiguous. From germline, CDR1 is SGHTA and CDR2 FQGTGA. The CDR3 contains 11 residues. CDR3 sequence (DNA): TGTGCCAGCAGCTCCGACAATGAGCAGTTCTTC. Translated, it gives CASSSDNEQFF. The full variable domain, completed using reference TRBV7-3 and TRBJ2-1, is GAGVSQTPSNKVTEKGKYVELRCDPISGHTALYWYRQSLGQGPEFLIYFQGTGAADDSGLPNDRFFAVRPEGSVSTLKIQRTERGDSAVYLCASSSDNEQFFGPGTRLTVL.

The chain carries TRBV6-5 and TRBJ1-1; D unclear. This CDR3 is 14 amino acids long. Germline V gene data show CDR1 as MNHEY and CDR2 as SVGAGI. Between the trimmed V and J ends, which lost 0 bases and 6 bases, there was a span of 11 bases. This chain's CDR3 is CASSYSRGGAEAFF. The CDR3 coding sequence is TGTGCCAGCAGTTACTCGAGAGGCGGTGCTGAAGCTTTCTTT.

The rearrangement uses TRBV5-4 and TRBJ2-2, with a tentative D call TRBD1 (5 bases). Trimming took 0 bases from V and 7 from J, leaving 13 bases between them. In germline, CDR1 is SGHNT, CDR2 YYREEE (reference sequence). The CDR3 is 15 amino acids. This CDR3 is CASSLDGAQGGELFF. The CDR3 DNA reads TGTGCCAGCAGCTTGGATGGCGCCCAGGGCGGGGAGCTGTTTTTT.

This sequence joins TRBV7-2 and TRBJ2-2, with D possibly being TRBD1 (5 bases). CDR3 length: 15 residues. Germline V gene data show CDR1 as SGHTA and CDR2 as FQGNSA. V lost 3 bases and J lost 5, with 13 bases in between. CDR3: CASSFKGRDTGELFF. The DNA for the CDR3 is TGTGCCAGCAGCTTTAAGGGGCGAGATACCGGGGAGCTGTTTTTT.

The chain carries TRBV28 and TRBJ2-2; D gene unclear. Trimming took 6 bases from V and 0 from J, leaving 11 bases between them. This CDR3 region has 15 residues. Germline assignment: CDR1 MDHEN and CDR2 SYDVKM. The DNA for the CDR3 is TGTGCCAGCAGCCTCTTCGGTCCGAACACCGGGGAGCTGTTTTTT. Protein product: CASSLFGPNTGELFF.

The V call is TRBV28, the J call TRBJ2-7; 7 bases match TRBD1. CDR1 MDHEN and CDR2 SYDVKM come from the germline V gene. The V gene end was trimmed by 5 bases and the J gene end by 1 base; junction bases not matched to a gene: 8. The CDR3 is 15 amino acids. The DNA of the CDR3 is TGTGCCAGCAGTATAACAGGGGACACTTCCTACGAGCAGTACTTC. This encodes CASSITGDTSYEQYF.

V and J are TRBV4-1 and TRBJ1-2; D is unclear. CDR1 is MGHRA and CDR2 is YSYEKL in the germline V gene. The CDR3 loop spans 15 amino acids. V gave up 0 bases and J gave up 3 bases, with 11 bases separating them. The CDR3 DNA sequence: TGCGCCAGCAGCCAAGATATGGCCGGGGACTATGGCTACACCTTC. It specifies CASSQDMAGDYGYTF.

The V call is TRBV6-1, the J call TRBJ1-1; D may be TRBD1 (6 bases). Germline V lookup: CDR1 MNHNS, CDR2 SASEGT. Trimming cost V 2 bases and J 4 bases, with 14 bases left between them. The CDR3 is made up of 15 amino acids. DNA for the CDR3: TGTGCCAGCAGTGAATCAGGGGCAGGGCGCACTGAAGCTTTCTTT. Translated: CASSESGAGRTEAFF.

The chain couples TRBV27 to TRBJ2-1, with D possibly being TRBD2 (6 bases). Germline V lookup: CDR1 MNHEY, CDR2 SMNVEV (reference sequence). The length of the CDR3 is 16 residues. V dropped 10 bases and J dropped 5 bases, with 24 bases sitting between them. DNA for the CDR3: TGTGCCACCACGCAGACCCCGAGGGGAGGCCACAATGAGCAGTTCTTC. This encodes CATTQTPRGGHNEQFF.

The J gene is TRBJ2-4, the V gene TRBV6-1; TRBD1 aligns across 8 bases. This CDR3 has 15 residues. Unmatched junction bases numbered 5, after V lost 3 bases and J lost 4 bases. Germline CDR1 is MNHNS and CDR2 is SASEGT. CDR3 amino acids: CASSDTGGPKNIQYF. Written as DNA, the CDR3 is TGTGCCAGCAGTGACACAGGGGGACCTAAAAACATTCAGTACTTC.

This sequence joins TRBV29-1 and TRBJ2-2, with D perhaps matching TRBD2 (7 bases). V was trimmed by 3 bases and J by 7 bases, leaving 15 bases between them. This CDR3 region has 14 residues. CDR1 is SQVTM, CDR2 ANQGSEA, per germline. CDR3 nucleotides: TGCAGCGTTGAGTTGCGGGGGCGTGACGGGGAGCTGTTTTTT. As protein: CSVELRGRDGELFF.

The rearrangement joins TRBV7-6 to TRBJ1-3, with 11 bases fitting TRBD1. Losses at the gene ends were 2 bases for V and 0 bases for J; bases not matched to a gene: 3. CDR3 size: 17 residues. Germline V CDR1 and CDR2: SGHVS, FNYEAQ. The CDR3 DNA sequence: TGTGCCAGCAGCTTATACGGACAGGGGGCCTCTGGAAACACCATATATTTT. This encodes CASSLYGQGASGNTIYF.

This clone was observed a handful of times. The chain uses TRBV4-3 and TRBJ1-5, with D unresolved. CDR1 and CDR2 (germline): LGHNA, YSLEER. The ends were cut back, 3 bases at V and 1 base at J, with 10 bases in the middle. This CDR3 contains 15 residues. CDR3 nucleotide sequence: TGCGCCAGCAGCCAGAGCCGAGAGAGCAATCAGCCCCAGCATTTT. This encodes CASSQSRESNQPQHF.

The chain couples TRBV6-5 to TRBJ2-7; unclear D gene. CDR1 is MNHEY and CDR2 is SVGAGI in the germline V gene. V was clipped by 5 bases and J by 1 base, with 15 bases between them. The CDR3 has 15 amino acids. CDR3 coding DNA: TGTGCCAGCAGTACGCCAAAACGAGGATCCTACGAGCAGTACTTC. Translating it yields CASSTPKRGSYEQYF.

This chain uses TRBV9 with TRBJ2-3; 7 nucleotides agree with TRBD2. The V and J ends lost 0 bases and 1 base, in that order; junction bases with no gene match: 14. CDR1 is SGDLS, CDR2 YYNGEE, per germline. The CDR3 runs 19 residues. The CDR3 region is CASSVDPGVWSGGTDTQYF. The CDR3 coding sequence is TGTGCCAGCAGCGTAGATCCCGGCGTCTGGAGCGGGGGCACAGATACGCAGTATTTT.

The rearrangement uses TRBV6-6 and TRBJ2-3, with a weak D call TRBD1 (6 bases). Per germline, CDR1 MNHNY and CDR2 SVGAGI (reference sequence). The CDR3 totals 15 residues. The V end was cut by 6 bases, the J end by 1 base, with 14 bases between. CDR3 DNA: TGTGCCAGCAGCCAAGTATCAGGGGGCACAGATACGCAGTATTTT. The encoded protein is CASSQVSGGTDTQYF.

The rearrangement uses TRBV18 and TRBJ1-1, with 7 bases that match TRBD1. V dropped 4 bases and J dropped 2; count of bases not matched to a gene: 4. Germline loops: CDR1 KGHSH, CDR2 LQKENI. The length of the CDR3 is 14 residues. CDR3 sequence: CASSLGQTNTEAFF. CDR3 nucleotide sequence: TGTGCCAGCTCACTGGGACAGACCAACACTGAAGCTTTCTTT. Full variable domain (outside the CDR3, taken from reference TRBV18 and TRBJ1-1): NAGVMQNPRHLVRRRGQEARLRCSPMKGHSHVYWYRQLPEEGLKFMVYLQKENIIDESGMPKERFSAEFPKEGPSILRIQQVVRGDSAAYFCASSLGQTNTEAFFGQGTRLTVV.

The chain combines TRBV6-2 or TRBV6-3 with TRBJ2-5; D not certain. The germline V and J ends were trimmed by 6 bases and 5 bases, with 16 bases remaining between them. CDR1 and CDR2 (germline): MNHEY, SVGEGT. The CDR3 is 14 residues long. CDR3 DNA sequence: TGTGCCAGCAGCGGAGTCCGGCCTATGGAGACCCAGTACTTC. It specifies CASSGVRPMETQYF.